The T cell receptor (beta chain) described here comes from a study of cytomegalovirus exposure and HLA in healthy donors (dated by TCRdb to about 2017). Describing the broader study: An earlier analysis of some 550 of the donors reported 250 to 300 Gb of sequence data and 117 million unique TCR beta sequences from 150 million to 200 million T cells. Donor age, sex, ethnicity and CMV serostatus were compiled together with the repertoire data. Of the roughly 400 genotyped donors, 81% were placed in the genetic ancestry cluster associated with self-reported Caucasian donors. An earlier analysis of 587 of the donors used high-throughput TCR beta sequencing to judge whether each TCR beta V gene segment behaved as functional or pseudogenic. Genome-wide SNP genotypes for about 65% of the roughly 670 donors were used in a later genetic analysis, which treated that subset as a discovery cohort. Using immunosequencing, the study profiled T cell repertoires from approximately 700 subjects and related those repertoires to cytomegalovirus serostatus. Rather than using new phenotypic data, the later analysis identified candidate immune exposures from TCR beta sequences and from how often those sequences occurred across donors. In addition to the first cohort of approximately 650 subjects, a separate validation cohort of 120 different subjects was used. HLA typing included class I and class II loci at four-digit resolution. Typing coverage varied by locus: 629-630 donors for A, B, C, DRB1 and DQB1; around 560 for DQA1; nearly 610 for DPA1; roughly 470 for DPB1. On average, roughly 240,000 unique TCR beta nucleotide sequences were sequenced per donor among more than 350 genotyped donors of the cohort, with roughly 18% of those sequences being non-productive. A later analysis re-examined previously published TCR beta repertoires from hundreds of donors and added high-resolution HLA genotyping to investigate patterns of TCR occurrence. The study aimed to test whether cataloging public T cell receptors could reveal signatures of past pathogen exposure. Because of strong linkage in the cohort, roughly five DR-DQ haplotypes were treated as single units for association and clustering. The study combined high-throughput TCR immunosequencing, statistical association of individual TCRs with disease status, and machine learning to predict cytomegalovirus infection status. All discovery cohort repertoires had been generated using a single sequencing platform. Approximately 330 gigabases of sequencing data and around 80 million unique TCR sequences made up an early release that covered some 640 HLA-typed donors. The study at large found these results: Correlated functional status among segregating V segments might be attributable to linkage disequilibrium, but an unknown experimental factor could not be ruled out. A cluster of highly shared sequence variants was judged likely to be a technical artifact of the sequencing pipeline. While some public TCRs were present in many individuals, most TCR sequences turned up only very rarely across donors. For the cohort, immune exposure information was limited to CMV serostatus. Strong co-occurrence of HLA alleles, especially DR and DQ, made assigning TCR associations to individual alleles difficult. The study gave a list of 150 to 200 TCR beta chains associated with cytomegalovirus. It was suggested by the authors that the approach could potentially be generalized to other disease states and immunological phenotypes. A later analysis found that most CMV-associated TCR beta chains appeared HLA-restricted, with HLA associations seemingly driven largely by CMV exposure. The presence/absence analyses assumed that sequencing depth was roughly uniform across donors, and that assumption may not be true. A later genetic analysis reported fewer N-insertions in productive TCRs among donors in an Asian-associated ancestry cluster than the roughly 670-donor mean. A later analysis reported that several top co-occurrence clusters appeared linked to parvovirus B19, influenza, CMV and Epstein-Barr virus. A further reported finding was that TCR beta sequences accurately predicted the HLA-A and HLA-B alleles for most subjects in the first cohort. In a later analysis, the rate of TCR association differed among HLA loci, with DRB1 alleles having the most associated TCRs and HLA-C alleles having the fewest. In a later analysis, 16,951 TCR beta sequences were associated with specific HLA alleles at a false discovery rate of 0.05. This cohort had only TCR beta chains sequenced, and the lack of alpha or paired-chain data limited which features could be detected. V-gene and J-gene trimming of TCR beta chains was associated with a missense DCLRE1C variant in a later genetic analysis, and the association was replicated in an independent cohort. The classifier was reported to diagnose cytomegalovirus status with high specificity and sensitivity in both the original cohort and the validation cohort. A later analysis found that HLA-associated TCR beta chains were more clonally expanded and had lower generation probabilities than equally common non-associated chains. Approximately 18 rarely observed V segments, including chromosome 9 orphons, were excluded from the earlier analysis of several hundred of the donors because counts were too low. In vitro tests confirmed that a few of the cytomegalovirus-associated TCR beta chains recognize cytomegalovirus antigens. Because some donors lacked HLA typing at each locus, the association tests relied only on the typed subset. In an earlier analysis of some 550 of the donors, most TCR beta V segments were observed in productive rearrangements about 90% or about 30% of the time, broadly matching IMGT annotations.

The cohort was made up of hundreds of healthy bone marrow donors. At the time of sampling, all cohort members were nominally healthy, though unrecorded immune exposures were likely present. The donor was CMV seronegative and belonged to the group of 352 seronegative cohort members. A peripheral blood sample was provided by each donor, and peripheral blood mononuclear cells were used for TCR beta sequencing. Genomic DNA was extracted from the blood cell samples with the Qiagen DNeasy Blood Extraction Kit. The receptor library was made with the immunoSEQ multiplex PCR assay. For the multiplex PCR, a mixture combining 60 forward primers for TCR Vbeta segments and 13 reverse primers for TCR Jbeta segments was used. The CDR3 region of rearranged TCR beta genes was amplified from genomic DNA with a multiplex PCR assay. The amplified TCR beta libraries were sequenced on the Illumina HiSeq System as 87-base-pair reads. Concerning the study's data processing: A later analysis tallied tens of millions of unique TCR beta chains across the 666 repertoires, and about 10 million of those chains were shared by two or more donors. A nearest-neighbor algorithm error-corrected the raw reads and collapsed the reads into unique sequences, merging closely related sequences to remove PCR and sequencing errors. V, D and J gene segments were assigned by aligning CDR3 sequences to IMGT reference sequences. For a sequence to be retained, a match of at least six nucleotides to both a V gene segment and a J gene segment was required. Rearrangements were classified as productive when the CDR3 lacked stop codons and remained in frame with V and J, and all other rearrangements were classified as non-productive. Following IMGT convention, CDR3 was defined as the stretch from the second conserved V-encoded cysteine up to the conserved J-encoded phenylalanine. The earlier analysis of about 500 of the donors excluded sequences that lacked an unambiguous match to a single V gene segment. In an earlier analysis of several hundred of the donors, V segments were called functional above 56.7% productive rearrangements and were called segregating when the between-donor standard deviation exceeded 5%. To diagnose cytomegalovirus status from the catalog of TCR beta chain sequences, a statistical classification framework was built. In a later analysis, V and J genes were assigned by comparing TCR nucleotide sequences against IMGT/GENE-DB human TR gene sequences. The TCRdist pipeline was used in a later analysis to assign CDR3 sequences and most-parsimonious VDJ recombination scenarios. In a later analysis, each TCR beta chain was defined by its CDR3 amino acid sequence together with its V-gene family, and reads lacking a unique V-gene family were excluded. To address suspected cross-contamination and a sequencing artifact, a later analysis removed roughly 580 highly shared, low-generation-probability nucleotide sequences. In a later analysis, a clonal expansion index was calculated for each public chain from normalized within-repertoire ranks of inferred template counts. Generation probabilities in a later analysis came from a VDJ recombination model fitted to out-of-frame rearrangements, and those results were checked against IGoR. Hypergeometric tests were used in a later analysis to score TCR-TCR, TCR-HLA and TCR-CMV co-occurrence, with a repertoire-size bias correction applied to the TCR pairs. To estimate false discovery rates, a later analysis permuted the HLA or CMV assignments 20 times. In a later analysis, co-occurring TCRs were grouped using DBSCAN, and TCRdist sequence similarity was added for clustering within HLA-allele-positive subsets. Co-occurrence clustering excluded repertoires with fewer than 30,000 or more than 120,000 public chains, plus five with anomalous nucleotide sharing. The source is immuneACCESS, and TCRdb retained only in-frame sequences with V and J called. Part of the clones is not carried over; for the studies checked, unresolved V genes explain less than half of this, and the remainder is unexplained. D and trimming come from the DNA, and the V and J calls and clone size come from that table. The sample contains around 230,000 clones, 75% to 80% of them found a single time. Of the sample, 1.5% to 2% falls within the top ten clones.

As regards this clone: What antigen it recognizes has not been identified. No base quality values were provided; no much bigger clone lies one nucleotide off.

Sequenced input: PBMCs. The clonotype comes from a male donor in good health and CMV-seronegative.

The CDR3 corresponds to CASSLGLAGALTDTQYF. The sequenced DNA: TGCGCCAGCAGCCTGGGACTAGCGGGGGCGCTCACAGATACGCAGTATTTT. This chain is built from TRBV4-3 and TRBJ2-3; TRBD2 fits 14 bases in the junction. According to the germline V gene, CDR1 reads LGHNA and CDR2 reads YSLEER. The CDR3 sequence holds 17 residues, the cysteine and phenylalanine included. CDR3 DNA only is kept here, 51 bases in frame from base 1. V and J are trimmed by 4 bases and 2 bases, and the gene matches miss 5 bases of the junction.